The clone carrying this T cell receptor (beta chain) turned up a few times. V lost 4 bases and J lost 2; bases outside the gene matches: 2. This CDR3 is built from 16 residues. The germline V gene encodes CDR1 LGHDT and CDR2 YNNKEL (reference sequence). Each CDR3 protein is one row after TCRdb ran MiXCR on the RT-PCR reads. The data hold a few hundred thousand distinct CDR3 sequences, with about 10% observed a single time. The data stem from a study of response to subunit inactivated influenza vaccine. Sequenced here: PBMCs from blood, sampled roughly 46 days after vaccination. The clonotype was recovered from a man aged 50-59 years who received an inactivated influenza vaccine. The gene calls are TRBV3-1 and TRBJ2-2; TRBD1 aligns across 12 bases. In DNA, the CDR3 is TGTGCCAGCAGCCGGGGGACAGGGGGCAACACCGGGGAGCTGTTTTTT. It encodes CASSRGTGGNTGELFF.